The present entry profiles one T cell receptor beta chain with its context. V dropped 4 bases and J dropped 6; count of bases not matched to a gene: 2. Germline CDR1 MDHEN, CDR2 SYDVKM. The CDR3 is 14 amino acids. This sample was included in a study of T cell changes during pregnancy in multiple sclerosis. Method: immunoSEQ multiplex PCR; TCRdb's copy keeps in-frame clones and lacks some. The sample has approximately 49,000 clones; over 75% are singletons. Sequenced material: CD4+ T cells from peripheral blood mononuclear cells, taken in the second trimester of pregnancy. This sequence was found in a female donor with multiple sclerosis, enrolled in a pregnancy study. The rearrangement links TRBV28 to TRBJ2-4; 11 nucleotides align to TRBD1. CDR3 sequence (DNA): TGTGCCAGCAGTTCCGGGACAGGGGGAAACATTCAGTACTTC. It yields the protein CASSSGTGGNIQYF.